Below, one TCR beta chain is given with its context. This sample is part of a study of T cell responses to AZD1222 COVID-19 vaccine. Investigators merged groups given second doses at roughly 4 or roughly 12 weeks. This table comes from immunoSEQ multiplex PCR, and its TCRdb copy is limited to in-frame clones, with some not included. The sample lists about 160,000 clones; 70% to 90% were seen once. V was shortened by 0 bases and J by 6 bases, with 14 bases between the two germline ends. Germline values: CDR1 GTSNPN, CDR2 SVGIG (reference sequence). This CDR3 contains 14 residues. Sequencing used peripheral blood, obtained 28 days after the second AZD1222 dose. This sequence was found in an adult who received the AZD1222 COVID-19 vaccine. This rearrangement joins TRBV30 to TRBJ1-2; D remains ambiguous. The chain's CDR3 is CAWSVVGNSHGYTF. The CDR3, as DNA: TGTGCCTGGAGTGTGGTAGGGAACTCTCATGGCTACACCTTC.